Listed below are T cell receptor beta chains from one sample, sequenced in a study of OX40 agonist ivuxolimab in advanced cancers. Profiling relied on immunoSEQ multiplex PCR, and the TCRdb table lists in-frame clones only, not all of them. Found here are 85,000 to 95,000 clones, 91% of them singletons; the top ten hold 2.6%. This sample comprised CD4+ or CD8+ T cells sorted from blood, obtained in a trial of the OX40 agonist ivuxolimab. The receptors here all came from an adult with an advanced solid tumor such as melanoma, head and neck, liver or kidney cancer. CDR3s include the opening cysteine and the closing phenylalanine or tryptophan. D genes are given only for firm matches. Some rows have no size entry. The others give once, few or many, or a class for an expanded clone.

v_call	clone_size	d_call	j_call	cdr3_aa	cdr3_nt
TRBV15	.	.	TRBJ1-2	CATSRDWPNLSNYGYTF	TGTGCCACCAGCAGAGATTGGCCCAATTTGTCTAACTATGGCTACACCTTC
TRBV9	.	.	TRBJ2-1	CASSLRPDEQFF	TGTGCCAGCAGCCTCCGACCCGATGAGCAGTTCTTC
TRBV2	.	.	TRBJ2-7	CASSETEGQYFTLEQYF	TGTGCCAGCAGTGAAACAGAGGGGCAGTATTTCACCCTCGAGCAGTACTTC
TRBV30	few	.	TRBJ1-5	CAWSVQTLSNQPQHF	TGTGCCTGGAGTGTACAGACTCTGAGCAATCAGCCCCAGCATTTT
TRBV20-1	.	.	TRBJ2-1	CSAPGLVEQFF	TGCAGTGCCCCAGGATTGGTGGAGCAGTTCTTC
TRBV28	.	.	TRBJ2-5	CASGELFPGQETQYF	TGTGCCAGCGGGGAGTTATTCCCGGGCCAAGAGACCCAGTACTTC
TRBV28	.	.	TRBJ2-2	CASSSQWELFF	TGTGCCAGCAGCTCCCAGTGGGAGCTGTTTTTT
TRBV7-2	once	.	TRBJ2-3	CASSWGRTDTQYF	TGTGCCAGCAGCTGGGGCCGCACAGATACGCAGTATTTT
TRBV18	few	.	TRBJ2-1	CASSPDSMGDEQFF	TGTGCCAGCTCACCAGATAGTATGGGTGATGAGCAGTTCTTC
TRBV30	.	.	TRBJ2-6	CAWTHGGAIFSGANVLTF	TGTGCCTGGACCCATGGAGGGGCCATTTTCTCTGGGGCCAACGTCCTGACTTTC
TRBV28	.	TRBD1	TRBJ2-7	CASRIGQAYEQYF	TGTGCCAGCAGAATCGGACAGGCCTACGAGCAGTACTTC
TRBV4-1	.	.	TRBJ1-4	CASSQAPVGAEKLFF	TGCGCCAGCAGCCAAGCCCCGGTTGGCGCTGAAAAACTGTTTTTT
TRBV6-6	.	TRBD1	TRBJ1-1	CASSNQQGASTEAFF	TGTGCCAGCAGTAACCAACAGGGGGCGAGCACTGAAGCTTTCTTT
TRBV4-2	.	TRBD1	TRBJ1-5	CASSLTRDRGNQPQHF	TGTGCCAGCAGCTTAACCCGGGACAGGGGCAATCAGCCCCAGCATTTT
TRBV6-5	.	.	TRBJ1-1	CASSYGELNTEAFF	TGTGCCAGCAGTTACGGGGAGTTAAACACTGAAGCTTTCTTT
TRBV2	few	.	TRBJ1-1	CASSEEGLERW	TGTGCCAGCAGTGAAGAGGGGTTGGAGCGCTGG
TRBV29-1	.	.	TRBJ2-3	CSVEGGLSGSTDTQYF	TGCAGCGTTGAGGGGGGACTGTCGGGTAGCACAGATACGCAGTATTTT
TRBV6-5	.	.	TRBJ1-5	CASSDRYSNQPQHF	TGTGCCAGCAGCGACAGGTATAGCAATCAGCCCCAGCATTTT
TRBV5-1	.	.	TRBJ1-2	CASSLGPTEYGYTF	TGCGCCAGCAGCTTGGGTCCCACGGAGTATGGCTACACCTTC
TRBV30	few	.	TRBJ1-2	CAWSPGLVSYGYTF	TGTGCCTGGAGTCCAGGGTTAGTTTCCTATGGCTACACCTTC
TRBV5-5	few	.	TRBJ2-7	CASREDSYEQYF	TGTGCCAGCAGAGAAGACTCCTACGAGCAGTACTTC
TRBV18	once	.	TRBJ2-1	CASSPVRGHEQFF	TGTGCCAGCTCACCAGTACGGGGCCATGAGCAGTTCTTC
TRBV2	.	.	TRBJ2-7	CASSEGRRTSYEQYF	TGTGCCAGCAGTGAAGGACGGCGGACATCCTACGAGCAGTACTTC
TRBV5-1	.	.	TRBJ2-2	CASQAASNTGELFF	TGCGCCAGCCAAGCGGCCTCGAACACCGGGGAGCTGTTTTTT
TRBV7-9	few	.	TRBJ2-7	CASSPAGLRREQYF	TGTGCCAGCAGCCCAGCAGGGTTACGGCGGGAGCAGTACTTC
TRBV5-1	.	.	TRBJ1-4	CASSSGSQGNEKLFF	TGCGCCAGCAGCTCCGGGTCACAGGGTAACGAAAAACTGTTTTTT
TRBV4-2	.	.	TRBJ2-1	CASSQDGTGGSYNEQFF	TGTGCCAGCAGCCAAGATGGGACGGGCGGCTCCTACAATGAGCAGTTCTTC
TRBV5-1	.	.	TRBJ2-7	CASSYRSSYEQYF	TGCGCCAGCAGCTACCGGAGCTCCTACGAGCAGTACTTC
TRBV7-9	few	.	TRBJ2-4	CASSLVGQKNIQYF	TGTGCCAGCAGCTTAGTCGGACAGAAAAACATTCAGTACTTC
TRBV10-2	.	.	TRBJ2-5	CASSEAGQETQYF	TGCGCCAGCAGTGAAGCGGGCCAAGAGACCCAGTACTTC
TRBV2	.	TRBD1	TRBJ2-2	CATSRDSTNTGELFF	TGTGCCACGTCCCGGGACAGCACGAACACCGGGGAGCTGTTTTTT
TRBV28	.	.	TRBJ1-2	CASRTSLGGADYGYTF	TGTGCCAGCAGGACCTCTCTGGGGGGGGCCGACTATGGCTACACCTTC
TRBV30	few	.	TRBJ1-1	CAWARVGAAEAFF	TGTGCCTGGGCCAGGGTTGGGGCGGCTGAAGCTTTCTTT
TRBV9	.	TRBD1	TRBJ1-1	CASSLQGMNTEAFF	TGTGCCAGCAGCCTACAGGGGATGAACACTGAAGCTTTCTTT
TRBV6-6	.	TRBD1	TRBJ1-4	CASTPPGQPNEKLFF	TGTGCCAGCACCCCGCCGGGACAGCCCAATGAAAAACTGTTTTTT
TRBV10-1	.	TRBD2	TRBJ2-1	CASSGLAGVGYNEQFF	TGCGCCAGCAGTGGTCTAGCGGGAGTCGGTTACAATGAGCAGTTCTTC
TRBV28	.	.	TRBJ1-5	CASSVQGGPQHF	TGTGCCAGCAGTGTCCAGGGAGGGCCCCAGCATTTT